These 22 T cell receptor beta chains were sequenced from one sample in a study of T cell responses to AZD1222 COVID-19 vaccine (dated by TCRdb to the early 2020s). The sample's time point label is to be understood as: baseline before first vaccination. Preparation of the library involved the immunoSEQ multiplex PCR assay. Drawn from immuneACCESS, this table holds only the in-frame rearrangements with V and J called that TCRdb kept. Clones are partly lost; checked studies trace under half to an unresolved V gene and leave the rest unexplained. For this sample there are 110,000 to 150,000 clones; approximately 83% appear just once. The ten largest clones add up to 8% of the sample. Sample: peripheral blood, taken on day 0 of AZD1222 vaccination. Receptors originate from an adult in good health.

V gene TRBV11-2 combines with J gene TRBJ2-7; D is uncertain. The CDR3 has 15 amino acids. Per germline, CDR1 SGHAT and CDR2 FQNNGV. Trimming shortened V by 4 bases and J by 3 bases, and 16 bases separated the two germline ends. CDR3 nucleotide sequence: TGTGCCAGCAGCTCACCCCGGACGGTCCACTACGAGCAGTACTTC. This sequence encodes CASSSPRTVHYEQYF.

In nucleotides, the CDR3 is TGTGCCAGCAGCTCTCGGACTAGCACAGATACGCAGTATTTT. The encoded protein is CASSSRTSTDTQYF. The chain joins TRBV5-4 to TRBJ2-3; perhaps TRBD2 as D (5 bases). The germline gives CDR1 SGHNT, CDR2 YYREEE (reference sequence). Trimming removed 3 bases from V and 0 bases from J, with 8 bases in between. This CDR3 comprises 14 residues.

This clone was counted a single time. This chain joins TRBV4-1 and TRBJ1-2; D is unresolved. The V end lost 5 bases, the J end lost 3 bases, and 16 bases lay between the germline ends. CDR1 and CDR2 from the germline V gene are MGHRA and YSYEKL. CDR3 length: 15 residues. DNA of the CDR3: TGCGCCAGCAGCAACCGTCGGGCCAACGACTATGGCTACACCTTC. Residues: CASSNRRANDYGYTF.

This chain uses TRBV18 with TRBJ1-2, with 7 bases aligning to TRBD1. Looked up from germline, CDR1 is KGHSH and CDR2 is LQKENI. The CDR3 loop spans 13 amino acids. The ends lost 4 bases at V and 7 bases at J; junction bases unmatched: 6. This CDR3 is CASSQDRLSGYTF. The CDR3 nucleotides are TGTGCCAGCTCACAGGACAGGTTAAGTGGCTACACCTTC.

The chain uses TRBV29-1 and TRBJ1-2, with unresolved D. Trimming removed 7 bases from V and 5 bases from J, with 17 bases in between. CDR3 length equals 13 residues. Germline V gene data show CDR1 as SQVTM and CDR2 as ANQGSEA. CDR3 in amino acids: CSAKGLYDYGYTF. The CDR3 nucleotides are TGCAGCGCGAAAGGACTATACGATTATGGCTACACCTTC. Full variable domain (remainder filled in from reference TRBV29-1 and TRBJ1-2): SAVISQKPSRDICQRGTSLTIQCQVDSQVTMMFWYRQQPGQSLTLIATANQGSEATYESGFVIDKFPISRPNLTFSTLTVSNMSPEDSSIYLCSAKGLYDYGYTFGSGTRLTVV.

The CDR3, as DNA: TGTGCCAGCAGCCCCGGGACAGCGGCCTACAATGAGCAGTTCTTC. Translation gives CASSPGTAAYNEQFF. The genes are TRBV7-6 and TRBJ2-1; TRBD1 matches at 7 bases. The CDR3 totals 15 residues. Germline-derived CDR1 and CDR2 are SGHVS and FNYEAQ. Trimming removed 5 bases from V and 2 bases from J; junction bases left unmatched: 6.

The chain couples TRBV5-1 to TRBJ2-2; 10 nucleotides line up with TRBD1. V shed 4 bases, J shed 6 bases, and the junction held 12 bases outside the gene matches. Looked up from germline, CDR1 is SGHRS and CDR2 is YFSETQ. The CDR3 contains 17 residues. CDR3 protein: CASSPIAGTGDAGELFF. CDR3 nucleotide sequence: TGCGCCAGCAGCCCGATAGCCGGGACAGGGGATGCCGGGGAGCTGTTTTTT.

The rearrangement uses TRBV27 and TRBJ2-3, with TRBD2 matching over 13 bases. This CDR3 has 15 residues. The V segment lost 5 bases and the J segment 2 bases; nucleotides outside the gene matches: 1. The germline gives CDR1 MNHEY, CDR2 SMNVEV (reference sequence). CDR3 in amino acids: CASSGLAGATDTQYF. Here the CDR3 DNA reads TGTGCCAGCAGTGGACTAGCGGGAGCCACAGATACGCAGTATTTT.

The chain links TRBV7-9 to TRBJ1-3, with D tentatively TRBD1 (5 bases). Trimming shortened V by 5 bases and J by 2 bases, and 19 bases separated the two germline ends. This CDR3 contains 17 residues. CDR1 SEHNR and CDR2 FQNEAQ come from the germline V gene (reference sequence). This CDR3 is CASSAASQGYAGNTIYF. The CDR3, as DNA: TGTGCCAGCAGCGCCGCGAGCCAGGGTTACGCTGGAAACACCATATATTTT.

The chain has TRBV29-1 and TRBJ1-2; 8 bases are a match to TRBD1. V was pared by 6 bases and J by 6 bases, with 15 bases of the junction left unmatched. This CDR3 has 15 amino acids. Germline V gene lookup returns CDR1 SQVTM and CDR2 ANQGSEA. CDR3 coding DNA: TGCAGCGTAAGGACAGGGTACCTTTCGACCAATGGCTACACCTTC. Amino acids: CSVRTGYLSTNGYTF.

There are a few counts of this clone. The chain links TRBV30 to TRBJ1-5; the match to TRBD1 covers 10 bases. V shed 5 bases, J shed 4 bases, and the junction held 8 bases outside the gene matches. CDR1 and CDR2 from the germline V gene are GTSNPN and SVGIG (reference sequence). The length of the CDR3 is 15 residues. The CDR3 nucleotides are TGTGCCTGGGCAGGGACAGGGGATTGGAATCAGCCCCAGCATTTT. Translation gives CAWAGTGDWNQPQHF.

CDR3 residues: CSASAGKLFF. CDR3 bases: TGCAGTGCTAGTGCCGGGAAACTGTTTTTT. V gene TRBV20-1 combines with J gene TRBJ1-4, with no clear D. This CDR3 comprises 10 residues. Germline V gene lookup returns CDR1 DFQATT and CDR2 SNEGSKA (reference sequence). With 3 bases removed from V and 11 bases from J, the gap between germline ends came to 7 bases.

With regard to this clone: Sequence at one end of the junction differs from germline and may be a read error. The chain combines TRBV10-1 with TRBJ1-1; D is uncertain. This CDR3 has 11 residues. The germline gives CDR1 WNHNN, CDR2 SYGVQD (reference sequence). The CDR3 reads CASSDQVVTEF. The CDR3 DNA follows: TGCGCCAGCAGTGACCAGGTGGTCACAGAATTT.

This chain joins TRBV27 and TRBJ2-1; 13 nucleotides agree with TRBD2. This CDR3 has 16 residues. Unmatched junction bases numbered 9, after V lost 6 bases and J lost 7 bases. CDR1 MNHEY and CDR2 SMNVEV come from the germline V gene (reference sequence). CDR3 in DNA: TGTGCCAGCAGCTCATGGACTAGCGGGAGTTTGAATGAGCAGTTCTTC. Translation: CASSSWTSGSLNEQFF.

In this sample, this clone turned up once. The genes are TRBV4-1 and TRBJ2-1, with 7 positions matching TRBD1. CDR1 and CDR2 from the germline V gene are MGHRA and YSYEKL. Trimming took 2 bases from V and 8 from J; bases not matched to a gene: 3. CDR3 length equals 13 residues. CDR3 nucleotides: TGCGCCAGCAGCCAATACAGGGGATATGAGCAGTTCTTC. Its translation is CASSQYRGYEQFF.

CDR3 loop: CASSSGLGDSNQPQHF. DNA of the CDR3: TGCGCCAGCAGCTCCGGCTTGGGGGATAGCAATCAGCCCCAGCATTTT. The chain is built from TRBV5-1 and TRBJ1-5; D is possibly TRBD1 (5 bases). V shed 3 bases and J shed 0 bases, with 13 bases lying between them. This CDR3 is 16 amino acids long. Germline lookup yields CDR1 SGHRS and CDR2 YFSETQ.

This chain links TRBV7-9 with TRBJ2-6, with 12 bases lining up with TRBD2. Germline loops: CDR1 SEHNR, CDR2 FQNEAQ (reference sequence). The CDR3 contains 18 residues. Trimming removed 5 bases from V and 0 bases from J; junction bases left unmatched: 5. The CDR3 DNA follows: TGTGCCAGCAGCCCGGGACTAGCGGGTAGCTCTGGGGCCAACGTCCTGACTTTC. It specifies CASSPGLAGSSGANVLTF.

Here the CDR3 reads CASSFRDTIYF. The CDR3 bases are TGTGCCAGCAGTTTCAGGGACACCATATATTTT. The chain couples TRBV12-3 or TRBV12-4 to TRBJ1-3; D is possibly TRBD1 (5 bases). V was pared by 3 bases and J by 8 bases, with 5 bases between. The CDR3 is made up of 11 amino acids.

This rearrangement joins TRBV6-5 to TRBJ1-1; tentative D call: TRBD1 (5 bases). Germline values: CDR1 MNHEY, CDR2 SVGAGI. Between the trimmed V and J ends, which lost 6 bases and 4 bases, there was a span of 15 bases. The CDR3 is made up of 14 amino acids. DNA for the CDR3: TGTGCCAGCAGGCCGGGGGGGTCGGCCACTGAAGCTTTCTTT. Protein product: CASRPGGSATEAFF.

With regard to this clone: The sample holds other DNA sequences that translate to the same CDR3. The V gene is TRBV7-9, the J gene TRBJ1-1, with D uncertain. Per the germline V gene, CDR1 is SEHNR and CDR2 is FQNEAQ (reference sequence). This CDR3 has 15 residues. V lost 3 bases and J 5 bases, leaving 16 bases between the germline ends. The CDR3 DNA sequence: TGTGCCAGCAGCTTGCGCGGGGTTGGTTTGACTGAAGCTTTCTTT. It encodes CASSLRGVGLTEAFF.

The V and J genes are TRBV27 and TRBJ2-4, with 7 bases aligning to TRBD1. Trimming took 3 bases from V and 8 from J; bases not matched to a gene: 7. The CDR3 is made up of 14 amino acids. CDR1 MNHEY and CDR2 SMNVEV come from the germline V gene (reference sequence). Here the CDR3 reads CASSFVGGADIQYF. In DNA, the CDR3 is TGTGCCAGCAGTTTCGTAGGGGGCGCAGACATTCAGTACTTC.

V and J are TRBV30 and TRBJ2-5, with 9 positions matching TRBD2. This CDR3 is built from 16 residues. Germline lookup yields CDR1 GTSNPN and CDR2 SVGIG (reference sequence). The J segment lost 2 bases and the V segment lost 0 bases, leaving 7 bases of the junction unmatched. The CDR3 sequence: CAWSVFPSGEQETQYF. DNA for the CDR3: TGTGCCTGGAGTGTATTCCCTAGCGGGGAACAAGAGACCCAGTACTTC. The variable domain in full, with the rest retrieved from reference TRBV30 and TRBJ2-5, is SQTIHQWPATLVQPVGSPLSLECTVEGTSNPNLYWYRQAAGRGLQLLFYSVGIGQISSEVPQNLSASRPQDRQFILSSKKLLLSDSGFYLCAWSVFPSGEQETQYFGPGTRLLVL.